The next 32 T cell receptor beta chains were all read from a single sample in a study of blood T cell repertoires in COVID-19. Sequenced by immunoSEQ multiplex PCR; TCRdb stores in-frame clones only, minus some. Among about 210,000 clones listed, about 86% were seen once. Sequenced: PBMCs or T cells enriched from blood (not recorded which). All receptors come from a woman aged 30 to 39 who had been exposed to COVID-19.

In its sample, this clone was seen a few times. The chain employs TRBV7-8 and TRBJ1-6, with TRBD1 identical over 8 bases. The CDR3 runs 12 residues. Unmatched junction bases numbered 1, after V lost 5 bases and J lost 10 bases. Germline V gene lookup returns CDR1 SGHVS and CDR2 FQNEAQ. The CDR3 coding sequence is TGTGCCAGCAGCGACAGGGGATCACCCCTCCACTTT. As protein: CASSDRGSPLHF.

This clone was detected only once. The rearrangement uses TRBV9 and TRBJ1-4; 9 bases map to TRBD1. The CDR3 loop spans 14 amino acids. After removal of 3 bases from V and 5 bases from J, the junction contained 2 bases not matched to a gene. The germline V gene encodes CDR1 SGDLS and CDR2 YYNGEE. CDR3 loop: CASSAGQGNEKLFF. Written as DNA, the CDR3 is TGTGCCAGCAGCGCGGGACAGGGAAATGAAAAACTGTTTTTT.

This clone was detected only a few times. V is TRBV3-1 (or the pseudogene TRBV3-2) and J is TRBJ1-6; D remains ambiguous. V lost 0 bases to trimming and J lost 10 bases, with 7 bases between them. This CDR3 contains 13 residues. The germline V gene has CDR1 LGHDT and CDR2 YNNKEL (reference sequence). The CDR3 DNA reads as TGTGCCAGCAGCCAAGAGCGGGGATCACCCCTCCACTTT. This gives the protein CASSQERGSPLHF.

The chain has TRBV14 and TRBJ2-1; 7 positions agree with TRBD1. The V gene's germline CDR1 is SGHDN and CDR2 FVKESK. The CDR3 consists of 15 residues. V trimming: 1 base; J trimming: 4 bases; junction bases outside the gene matches: 4. CDR3 sequence reads: CASSQGGTVYNEQFF. The CDR3 nucleotides are TGTGCCAGCAGCCAAGGGGGGACAGTTTACAATGAGCAGTTCTTC.

This clone was counted once. This chain joins TRBV24-1 and TRBJ1-2; D possibly corresponds to TRBD1 (6 bases). The V gene lost 5 bases and the J gene lost 1 base, with 13 bases spanning the gap. Germline V gives CDR1 KGHDR, CDR2 SFDVKD. The CDR3 contains 15 residues. The CDR3 DNA reads TGTGCCACCAGTGGGGGTACAGGGATTAACTATGGCTACACCTTC. Amino acid sequence: CATSGGTGINYGYTF.

Turning to this clone: A much larger clonotype is one base distant, so this may be a read error. At the DNA level, this CDR3 is encoded by other sequences in the same sample as well. For the CDR3, the DNA is TGTGCCAGCAGTGACTCAAGGGGGGGAACTTCTGAGCAGTTCTTC. Translating it yields CASSDSRGGTSEQFF. The V and J genes are TRBV6-4 and TRBJ2-1; D perhaps matches TRBD2 (7 bases). The CDR3 totals 15 residues. In germline, CDR1 is MRHNA, CDR2 SNTAGT. Trimming took off 0 bases at V and 9 bases at J, with 15 bases between the two ends.

The chain employs TRBV12-5 and TRBJ1-6; the match to TRBD1 covers 10 bases. CDR3 length equals 17 residues. V gave up 1 base and J gave up 5 bases; unmatched junction bases: 5. In germline, CDR1 is LGHNT, CDR2 FRNRAP. CDR3 bases: TGTGCTAGTGGTTTGGAAGGGACAGGGGTAAATAATTCACCCCTCCACTTT. Protein: CASGLEGTGVNNSPLHF.

This chain links TRBV30 with TRBJ1-4; 10 nucleotides agree with TRBD1. The ends lost 0 bases at V and 7 bases at J; junction bases unmatched: 5. Germline assignment: CDR1 GTSNPN and CDR2 SVGIG (reference sequence). This CDR3 contains 15 residues. CDR3 loop: CAWSVLGTGAEKLFF. As DNA, the CDR3 is TGTGCCTGGAGTGTACTCGGGACAGGGGCTGAAAAACTGTTTTTT.

This clone appeared once. The chain couples TRBV7-8 to TRBJ1-6, with D uncertain. V gave up 1 base and J gave up 9 bases, with 13 bases separating them. Germline assignment: CDR1 SGHVS and CDR2 FQNEAQ. This CDR3 has 15 amino acids. CDR3: CASSLVGGYGSPLHF. In DNA, the CDR3 is TGTGCCAGCAGCTTAGTGGGAGGGTACGGTTCACCCCTCCACTTT.

The V call is TRBV2, the J call TRBJ1-1; D unresolved. Looked up from germline, CDR1 is SNHLY and CDR2 is FYNNEI. V lost 6 bases, J lost 8 bases, and 19 bases lay in between. The CDR3 consists of 14 residues. CDR3 DNA sequence: TGTGCCAGCAGGGCGGGGTGGGCGGAGCCAGAAGCTTTCTTT. Translated, it gives CASRAGWAEPEAFF.

The chain is built from TRBV2 and TRBJ1-1; D possibly corresponds to TRBD1 (5 bases). The CDR3 extends over 11 amino acids. Germline V gene data show CDR1 as SNHLY and CDR2 as FYNNEI. V was shortened by 7 bases and J by 5 bases, with 8 bases between the two germline ends. CDR3 in DNA: TGTGCCAGCACGGCAGGGACTGAAGCTTTCTTT. It yields the protein CASTAGTEAFF.

The chain employs TRBV24-1 and TRBJ2-1; 8 bases are a match to TRBD1. Germline V gene sequence: CDR1 KGHDR, CDR2 SFDVKD. V shed 4 bases and J 0 bases; nucleotides not matched to a gene: 1. CDR3 size: 15 residues. CDR3 sequence: CATSDRGLSYNEQFF. DNA of the CDR3: TGTGCCACCAGTGACAGGGGGCTCTCCTACAATGAGCAGTTCTTC.

The chain uses TRBV12-3 or TRBV12-4 and TRBJ2-5; TRBD2 is a possible D gene (5 bases). This CDR3 region has 11 residues. Trimming pared 3 bases from V and 8 bases from J, leaving 7 bases between. This chain's CDR3 is CASSFGDTQYF. The CDR3, as DNA: TGTGCCAGCAGTTTCGGGGATACCCAGTACTTC.

The gene calls are TRBV3-1 (or the pseudogene TRBV3-2) and TRBJ1-3; 8 bases are a match to TRBD1. V shed 0 bases, J shed 0 bases, and the junction held 10 bases outside the gene matches. The CDR3 runs 19 residues. From germline, CDR1 is LGHDT and CDR2 YNNKEL (reference sequence). The CDR3 nucleotides read TGTGCCAGCAGCCAAGACCCCCTGGGGACAGGCTTCTCTGGAAACACCATATATTTT. It codes for CASSQDPLGTGFSGNTIYF.

This chain links TRBV27 with TRBJ1-1; perhaps TRBD1 as D (5 bases). CDR1 and CDR2 (germline): MNHEY, SMNVEV (reference sequence). V lost 6 bases to trimming and J lost 1 base, with 15 bases between them. The CDR3 covers 15 residues. The CDR3 DNA follows: TGTGCCAGCAGGAGGCAGGGTGGATGGAACACTGAAGCTTTCTTT. As protein: CASRRQGGWNTEAFF.

This sequence joins TRBV18 and TRBJ2-2; TRBD1 is a possible D gene (5 bases). This CDR3 spans 14 amino acids. Trimming left V 1 base short and J 5 bases short, with 8 bases between. Looked up from germline, CDR1 is KGHSH and CDR2 is LQKENI. The CDR3, as DNA: TGTGCCAGCTCACCACGGCCAGGGACCGGGGAGCTGTTTTTT. Translation: CASSPRPGTGELFF.

This sequence joins TRBV6-5 and TRBJ1-2; the D gene is possibly TRBD1 (6 bases). V was trimmed by 5 bases and J by 4 bases, leaving 14 bases between them. Germline values: CDR1 MNHEY, CDR2 SVGAGI. The CDR3 runs 14 residues. The CDR3: CASSRAGALYGYTF. The CDR3 DNA follows: TGTGCCAGCAGTCGCGCAGGGGCACTCTATGGCTACACCTTC.

This chain joins TRBV13 and TRBJ1-2; D is unresolved. The V gene lost 5 bases and the J gene lost 8 bases, with 24 bases spanning the gap. The germline V gene has CDR1 PRHDT and CDR2 FYEKMQ (reference sequence). This CDR3 is built from 16 residues. The CDR3 spells CASSELMSWGGYGYTF. For the CDR3, the DNA is TGTGCCAGCAGCGAACTTATGTCATGGGGAGGTTACGGCTACACCTTC.

In this sample, this clone turned up a few times. This rearrangement joins TRBV27 to TRBJ1-1, with TRBD1 matching over 7 bases. The CDR3 length is 14 residues. The J segment lost 0 bases and the V segment lost 6 bases, leaving 4 bases of the junction unmatched. Per the germline V gene, CDR1 is MNHEY and CDR2 is SMNVEV (reference sequence). CDR3 sequence: CASRGTVLNTEAFF. The CDR3, as DNA: TGTGCCAGCAGGGGGACAGTGTTGAACACTGAAGCTTTCTTT.

The table lists this clone with a count of one. The chain has TRBV27 and TRBJ2-7; maybe TRBD2 (5 bases). Germline assignment: CDR1 MNHEY and CDR2 SMNVEV (reference sequence). V lost 2 bases to trimming and J lost 7 bases, with 12 bases between them. CDR3 length: 13 residues. CDR3: CASSLGPGFEQYF. The CDR3 DNA is TGTGCCAGCAGTTTAGGTCCGGGGTTTGAGCAGTACTTC.

This sequence joins TRBV29-1 and TRBJ1-2, with 9 bases that match TRBD1. The germline gives CDR1 SQVTM, CDR2 ANQGSEA. The CDR3 sequence is 12 residues long. The J segment lost 3 bases and the V segment lost 6 bases, leaving 2 bases of the junction unmatched. The CDR3 loop is CSVRTGDYGYTF. Written as DNA, the CDR3 is TGCAGCGTACGGACAGGGGACTATGGCTACACCTTC.

The chain has TRBV4-1 and TRBJ1-6; the D gene is possibly TRBD1 (6 bases). The V end was cut by 0 bases, the J end by 9 bases, with 12 bases between. This CDR3 spans 15 amino acids. The germline V gene encodes CDR1 MGHRA and CDR2 YSYEKL. The DNA for the CDR3 is TGCGCCAGCAGCCAAGATGGATCAGGGGCTTCACCCCTCCACTTT. It specifies CASSQDGSGASPLHF.

This clone showed up just a few times. The chain links TRBV6-5 to TRBJ1-6, with 9 bases aligning to TRBD1. The germline gives CDR1 MNHEY, CDR2 SVGAGI. The trim removed 10 bases at V and 8 bases at J, leaving 6 bases unmatched. The CDR3 covers 13 residues. CDR3 in amino acids: CAIRDRDYSPLHF. DNA of the CDR3: TGTGCCATCAGGGACAGGGACTATTCACCCCTCCACTTT.

This clone was seen once. This sequence joins TRBV18 and TRBJ1-2; TRBD1 matches at 7 bases. Germline V CDR1 and CDR2: KGHSH, LQKENI. The V segment lost 1 base and the J segment 0 bases; nucleotides outside the gene matches: 11. The CDR3 spans 18 residues. In DNA, the CDR3 is TGTGCCAGCTCACCACAATACCTCCGGGACAGTCCTAACTATGGCTACACCTTC. Translating it yields CASSPQYLRDSPNYGYTF.

The V and J genes are TRBV13 and TRBJ2-3; perhaps TRBD1 as D (5 bases). Looked up from germline, CDR1 is PRHDT and CDR2 is FYEKMQ (reference sequence). The CDR3 is 14 residues long. Trimming removed 3 bases at V and 7 bases at J, with 14 bases between. The CDR3 loop is CASSLAREAYTQYF. CDR3 coding DNA: TGTGCCAGCAGCTTGGCCAGGGAAGCGTATACGCAGTATTTT.

The V gene is TRBV19, the J gene TRBJ2-2, with 7 bases aligning to TRBD1. Germline loops: CDR1 LNHDA, CDR2 SQIVND (reference sequence). CDR3 length: 16 amino acids. The ends lost 6 bases at V and 0 bases at J; junction bases unmatched: 7. As DNA, the CDR3 is TGTGCCAGTAGCCGGGGACAGCCGGCGAACACCGGGGAGCTGTTTTTT. This codes for CASSRGQPANTGELFF.

The V and J genes are TRBV3-1 (or the pseudogene TRBV3-2) and TRBJ2-5; TRBD2 is a possible D gene (5 bases). Germline-derived CDR1 and CDR2 are LGHDT and YNNKEL (reference sequence). V lost 5 bases and J 5 bases, leaving 15 bases between the germline ends. This CDR3 is built from 14 residues. DNA of the CDR3: TGTGCCAGCAGCTGGGAGAGGGTAAGGGAGACCCAGTACTTC. Its protein is CASSWERVRETQYF.

The chain links TRBV10-1 to TRBJ1-4; 9 positions agree with TRBD1. V lost 6 bases to trimming and J lost 3 bases; unmatched junction nucleotides: 20. The CDR3 totals 20 residues. CDR1 WNHNN and CDR2 SYGVQD come from the germline V gene (reference sequence). The CDR3 DNA reads as TGCGCCAGCAGCTATCCTACAGGGGGCGAGGGGTGTTGCGCTAATGAAAAACTGTTTTTT. This codes for CASSYPTGGEGCCANEKLFF.

This chain links TRBV29-1 with TRBJ2-5; tentative D call: TRBD1 (7 bases). The ends were cut back, 6 bases at V and 2 bases at J, with 10 bases in the middle. The CDR3 has 12 residues. Germline CDR1 reads SQVTM; CDR2 reads ANQGSEA. This chain's CDR3 is CSVGGQQETQYF. The CDR3 region has the DNA TGCAGCGTGGGGGGACAGCAAGAGACCCAGTACTTC.

This rearrangement joins TRBV19 to TRBJ2-3; 8 nucleotides line up with TRBD2. V was pared by 10 bases and J by 4 bases, with 16 bases of the junction left unmatched. CDR1 is LNHDA and CDR2 is SQIVND in the germline V gene (reference sequence). The CDR3 extends over 16 amino acids. CDR3 sequence: CATSFSGVVWADTQYF. CDR3 nucleotides: TGTGCCACCTCGTTTAGCGGGGTTGTGTGGGCAGATACGCAGTATTTT.

The chain employs TRBV4-1 and TRBJ2-3; D gene unclear. V was cut by 0 bases and J by 4 bases, with 11 bases left in between. Germline assignment: CDR1 MGHRA and CDR2 YSYEKL. There are 15 residues in the CDR3. The CDR3 here is CASSQDGYLADTQYF. In DNA form, the CDR3 reads TGCGCCAGCAGCCAAGACGGGTACCTGGCAGATACGCAGTATTTT.

J is TRBJ2-2 and V is TRBV9, with D perhaps TRBD2 (5 bases). This CDR3 has 15 residues. Germline V gene sequence: CDR1 SGDLS, CDR2 YYNGEE. The ends were cut back, 4 bases at V and 8 bases at J, with 18 bases in the middle. For the CDR3, the DNA is TGTGCCAGCAGCCAAGGCTGGCTAGCCGAGGGGGAGCTGTTTTTT. It codes for CASSQGWLAEGELFF.